The 14 T cell receptor beta chains below all came from one sample that was sequenced in a study of molecular identifiers for immune sequencing clone quantification. TCRdb re-analysed the PCR reads in MiXCR, keeping a single row per CDR3 protein. This table has some 70,000 distinct CDR3 sequences, approximately 18% appearing once. The sample consisted of naive CD8+ T cells from blood, with Jurkat cell RNA spiked in. The subset: FACS-sorted CD8+CD4-CCR7+CD45RA+ naive T cells. Receptors originate from a human donor in good health. Some libraries in this study had Jurkat cell RNA spiked in.

This clonotype has at least ten counts. V usage is TRBV4-1 and J usage is TRBJ1-5; no definite D call. The CDR3 length is 17 residues. Looked up from germline, CDR1 is MGHRA and CDR2 is YSYEKL. V gave up 0 bases and J gave up 0 bases, with 12 bases separating them. The CDR3 DNA sequence: TGCGCCAGCAGCCAAGAGGACCACCTCGGTAGCAATCAGCCCCAGCATTTT. Its protein is CASSQEDHLGSNQPQHF.

A note on this clonotype: Being one base from a much bigger clone, this may be a read error. The CDR3 nucleotides read TGTGCCAGTAGTATCCACGGGGACAGCTCTGGGGCCAACGTCCTGACTTTC. Translating it yields CASSIHGDSSGANVLTF. The chain carries TRBV19 and TRBJ2-6, with 7 bases lining up with TRBD1. After removal of 3 bases from V and 0 bases from J, the junction contained 5 bases not matched to a gene. The CDR3 covers 17 residues. The germline gives CDR1 LNHDA, CDR2 SQIVND (reference sequence).

This clonotype was counted many times. The chain is built from TRBV28 and TRBJ2-5; D is perhaps TRBD1 (5 bases). The V gene's germline CDR1 is MDHEN and CDR2 SYDVKM. The V end lost 5 bases, the J end lost 5 bases, and 15 bases lay between the germline ends. CDR3 length: 14 residues. The CDR3 protein is CASSATQVGETQYF. CDR3 coding DNA: TGTGCCAGCAGTGCCACACAGGTCGGGGAGACCCAGTACTTC. The variable domain in full, completed from reference TRBV28 and TRBJ2-5, reads DVKVTQSSRYLVKRTGEKVFLECVQDMDHENMFWYRQDPGLGLRLIYFSYDVKMKEKGDIPEGYSVSREKKERFSLILESASTNQTSMYLCASSATQVGETQYFGPGTRLLVL.

Ten or more counts support this clonotype. V usage is TRBV30 and J usage is TRBJ1-1; D possibly corresponds to TRBD1 (5 bases). From germline, CDR1 is GTSNPN and CDR2 SVGIG (reference sequence). The ends were cut back, 5 bases at V and 1 base at J, with 17 bases in the middle. The CDR3 length is 15 residues. In nucleotides, the CDR3 is TGTGCCTGGGTTACCGGGGCAGCTACGAACACTGAAGCTTTCTTT. Its translation is CAWVTGAATNTEAFF.

As for this clonotype: Just one base apart from a much larger clone, this may be a read error. The chain couples TRBV29-1 to TRBJ2-7, with 8 bases fitting TRBD1. Germline V lookup: CDR1 SQVTM, CDR2 ANQGSEA. CDR3 size: 13 residues. The DNA for the CDR3 is TGCAGCGCAGTGACCGGGACAGGCTACAAGCAGTACTTC. This codes for CSAVTGTGYKQYF.

This clonotype was observed a single time. One junction end disagrees with the germline gene, perhaps due to a read error. J is TRBJ2-3 and V is TRBV4-1; D is ambiguous. The CDR3 is made up of 15 amino acids. CDR1 is MGHRA and CDR2 is YSYEKL in the germline V gene. CDR3 DNA: TGCGCCAGCAGCCTCACCTCCCGCAGCACAGACACGCAGTATTTT. As protein: CASSLTSRSTDTQYF.

This clonotype was detected ten times or more. This chain connects TRBV4-1 to TRBJ2-1, with D perhaps assigned TRBD1 or TRBD2 (6 bases each). CDR1 MGHRA and CDR2 YSYEKL come from the germline V gene. This CDR3 is 15 amino acids long. V was trimmed by 0 bases and J by 6 bases, leaving 12 bases between them. The CDR3 sequence: CASSQDSGGGNEQFF. For the CDR3, the DNA is TGCGCCAGCAGCCAAGACAGCGGAGGGGGCAATGAGCAGTTCTTC.

This clonotype was seen at least ten times. The genes are TRBV7-2 and TRBJ2-1, with 10 bases fitting TRBD2. With 6 bases clipped from V and 7 bases from J, the junction kept 6 bases outside the gene matches. The CDR3 contains 14 residues. Looked up from germline, CDR1 is SGHTA and CDR2 is FQGNSA. The CDR3 here is CASRSSGRGNEQFF. The CDR3 region has the DNA TGTGCCAGCAGGTCCAGCGGGAGGGGTAATGAGCAGTTCTTC.

This clonotype has ten or more counts. The J gene is TRBJ2-5, the V gene TRBV20-1; 9 bases are shared with TRBD2. Germline V gene sequence: CDR1 DFQATT, CDR2 SNEGSKA (reference sequence). This CDR3 has 14 residues. Trimming at V came to 6 bases and at J to 3 bases, leaving 8 bases not matched to a gene. The CDR3 sequence is CSALTLAGEETQYF. The CDR3 DNA reads as TGCAGTGCCCTAACCTTAGCGGGAGAAGAGACCCAGTACTTC.

This clonotype was counted at least ten times. The rearrangement uses TRBV24-1 and TRBJ2-1; D gene uncertain. The germline gives CDR1 KGHDR, CDR2 SFDVKD. CDR3 length equals 17 residues. Trimming pared 0 bases from V and 5 bases from J, leaving 16 bases between. The CDR3 nucleotides are TGTGCCACCAGTGATTTGCCCGACGCACTCGGCCACAATGAGCAGTTCTTC. Its translation: CATSDLPDALGHNEQFF.

With respect to this clonotype: A much larger clone is a single base away; this may be a read error. The V gene is TRBV5-1, the J gene TRBJ1-4, with 11 bases aligning to TRBD1. Germline values: CDR1 SGHRS, CDR2 YFSETQ. This CDR3 comprises 18 residues. CDR3: CARTRDRGFPGKNERLFF. CDR3 nucleotides: TGCGCCAGGACCCGGGACAGGGGGTTCCCTGGGAAAAATGAAAGACTGTTTTTT.

This clonotype was counted at least ten times. This chain uses TRBV12-3 or TRBV12-4 with TRBJ2-5; TRBD1 matches 10 bases. The CDR3 loop spans 18 amino acids. J gave up 5 bases and V 6 bases, and 18 bases lay outside the gene matches. In nucleotides, the CDR3 is TGTGCCAGCAGCCACGCCGTTTTGGGACAGGGGCTTTCGGAGACCCAGTACTTC. It encodes CASSHAVLGQGLSETQYF.

This clonotype was found many times. CDR3 amino acids: CSARKPGQGSRTEAFF. DNA of the CDR3: TGCAGTGCTAGGAAACCGGGACAGGGGAGTAGGACTGAAGCTTTCTTT. This chain joins TRBV20-1 and TRBJ1-1, with 10 bases that match TRBD1. CDR1 and CDR2 (germline): DFQATT, SNEGSKA (reference sequence). CDR3 length: 16 residues. The V and J ends lost 3 bases and 5 bases, in that order; junction bases with no gene match: 12.

This clonotype was observed at least ten times. V usage is TRBV20-1 and J usage is TRBJ1-2, with D tentatively TRBD1 (5 bases). Trimming stripped 2 bases from V and 8 bases from J, with 24 bases between. Germline CDR1 reads DFQATT; CDR2 reads SNEGSKA (reference sequence). The CDR3 is 16 amino acids. CDR3 sequence reads: CSARNPLDIAGRGYTF. CDR3 bases: TGCAGTGCTAGAAACCCGTTGGACATCGCGGGGCGCGGCTACACCTTC.